Detailed here is one T cell receptor (beta chain). No antigen is known for it. The TCR cDNA carried a universal primer site and UMIs from 5'RACE template switching. TCRdb re-called the 5' RACE reads through MiXCR, storing one row per CDR3 protein. Of hundreds of thousands of distinct CDR3 sequences in the sample, roughly 14% were seen once. These data belong to a study of T cells after yellow fever vaccination. Study background: SMART-Seq v4 Ultra Low Input prepared libraries from low-cell fractions. Study observations and caveats: Most primary-vaccination clones reappeared after the booster (less than 98% CD4, 75% to 90% CD8). CD4 and CD8 compartments shared a small share of clonotypes.

The CDR3 runs 15 residues. Germline assignment: CDR1 MNHNS and CDR2 SASEGT. V dropped 6 bases and J dropped 5 bases, with 19 bases sitting between them. The TCR was taken from a man aged 25 to 45 who received the YFV17D yellow fever vaccine. The starting material was PBMCs, obtained on the day of the yellow fever booster vaccination. The chain is built from TRBV6-1 and TRBJ1-1; perhaps TRBD1 as D (6 bases). Here the CDR3 DNA reads TGTGCCAGCAGAACAGGGTACGGAGGACAAACTGAAGCTTTCTTT. Protein sequence: CASRTGYGGQTEAFF.